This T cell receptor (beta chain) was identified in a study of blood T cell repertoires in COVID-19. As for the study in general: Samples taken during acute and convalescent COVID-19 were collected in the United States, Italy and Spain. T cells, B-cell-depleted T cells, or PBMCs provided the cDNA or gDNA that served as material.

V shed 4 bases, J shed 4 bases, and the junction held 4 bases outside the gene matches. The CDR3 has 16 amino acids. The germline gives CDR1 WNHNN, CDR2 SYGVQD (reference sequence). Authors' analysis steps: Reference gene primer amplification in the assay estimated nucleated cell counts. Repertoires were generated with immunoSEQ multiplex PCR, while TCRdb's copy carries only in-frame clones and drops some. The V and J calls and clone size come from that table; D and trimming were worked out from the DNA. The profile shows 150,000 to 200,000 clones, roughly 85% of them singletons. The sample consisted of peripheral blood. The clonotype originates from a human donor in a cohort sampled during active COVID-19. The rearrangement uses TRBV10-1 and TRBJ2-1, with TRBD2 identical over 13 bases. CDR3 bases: TGCGCCAGCAGTGGACTAGCGGGGGGCAAATACAATGAGCAGTTCTTC. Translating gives CASSGLAGGKYNEQFF.